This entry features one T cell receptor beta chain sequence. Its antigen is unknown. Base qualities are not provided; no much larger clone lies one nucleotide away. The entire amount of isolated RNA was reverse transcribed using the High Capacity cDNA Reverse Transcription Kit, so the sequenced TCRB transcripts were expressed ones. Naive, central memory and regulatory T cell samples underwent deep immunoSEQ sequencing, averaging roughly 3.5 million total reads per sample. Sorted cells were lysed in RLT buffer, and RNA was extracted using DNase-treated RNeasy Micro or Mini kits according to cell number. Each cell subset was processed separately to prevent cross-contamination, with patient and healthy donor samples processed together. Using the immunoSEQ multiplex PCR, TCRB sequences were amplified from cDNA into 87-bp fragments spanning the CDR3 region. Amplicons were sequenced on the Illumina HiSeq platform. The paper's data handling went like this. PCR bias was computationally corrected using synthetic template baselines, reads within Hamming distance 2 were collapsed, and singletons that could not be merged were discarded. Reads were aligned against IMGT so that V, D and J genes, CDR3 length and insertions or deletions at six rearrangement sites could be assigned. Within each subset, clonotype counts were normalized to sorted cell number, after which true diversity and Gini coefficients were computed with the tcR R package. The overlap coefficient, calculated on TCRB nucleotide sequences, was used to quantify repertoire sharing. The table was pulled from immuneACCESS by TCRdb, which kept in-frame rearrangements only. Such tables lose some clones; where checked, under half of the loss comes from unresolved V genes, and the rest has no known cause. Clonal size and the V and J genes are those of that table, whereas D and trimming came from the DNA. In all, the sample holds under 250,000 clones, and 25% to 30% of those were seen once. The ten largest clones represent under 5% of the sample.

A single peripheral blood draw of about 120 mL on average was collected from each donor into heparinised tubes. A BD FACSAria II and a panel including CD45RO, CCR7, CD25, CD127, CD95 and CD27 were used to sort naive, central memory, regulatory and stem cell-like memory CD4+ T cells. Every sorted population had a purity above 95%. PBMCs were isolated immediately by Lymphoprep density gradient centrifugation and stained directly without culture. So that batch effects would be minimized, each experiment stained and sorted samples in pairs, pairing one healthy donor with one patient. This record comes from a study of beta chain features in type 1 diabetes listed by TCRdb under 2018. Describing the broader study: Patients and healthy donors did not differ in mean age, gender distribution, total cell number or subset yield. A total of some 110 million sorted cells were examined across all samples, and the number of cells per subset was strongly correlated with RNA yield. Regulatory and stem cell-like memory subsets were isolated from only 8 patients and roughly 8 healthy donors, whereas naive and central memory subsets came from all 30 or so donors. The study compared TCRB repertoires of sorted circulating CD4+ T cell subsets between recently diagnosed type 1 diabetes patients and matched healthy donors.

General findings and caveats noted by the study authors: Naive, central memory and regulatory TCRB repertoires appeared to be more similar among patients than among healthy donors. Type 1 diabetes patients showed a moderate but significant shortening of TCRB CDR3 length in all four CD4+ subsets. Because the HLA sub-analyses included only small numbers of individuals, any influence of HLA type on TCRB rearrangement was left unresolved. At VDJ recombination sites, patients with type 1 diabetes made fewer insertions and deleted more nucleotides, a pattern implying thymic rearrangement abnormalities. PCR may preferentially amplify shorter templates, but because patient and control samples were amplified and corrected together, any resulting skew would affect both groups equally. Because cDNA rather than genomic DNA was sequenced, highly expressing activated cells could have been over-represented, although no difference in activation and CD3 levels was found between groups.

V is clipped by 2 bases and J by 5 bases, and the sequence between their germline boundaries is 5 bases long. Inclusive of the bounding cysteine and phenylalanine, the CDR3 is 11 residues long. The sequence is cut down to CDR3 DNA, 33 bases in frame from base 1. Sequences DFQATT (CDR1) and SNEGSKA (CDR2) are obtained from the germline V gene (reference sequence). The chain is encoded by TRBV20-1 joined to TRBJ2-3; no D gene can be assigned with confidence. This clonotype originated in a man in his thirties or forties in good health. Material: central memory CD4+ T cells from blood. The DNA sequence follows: TGCAGTGCTAGATTCGGAGATACGCAGTATTTT. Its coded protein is CSARFGDTQYF.